The 32 T cell receptor beta chains below were found in one sample sequenced in a study of T cell responses to AZD1222 COVID-19 vaccine. Method: immunoSEQ multiplex PCR; TCRdb's copy keeps in-frame clones and lacks some. The sample records 130,000 or so clones, approximately 92% being singletons. The input for sequencing was peripheral blood, taken on day 0 of AZD1222 vaccination. The origin of the receptors is an adult in good health.

This sequence joins TRBV5-4 and TRBJ2-3, with TRBD2 matching over 7 bases. Germline CDR1 reads SGHNT; CDR2 reads YYREEE (reference sequence). After removal of 3 bases from V and 5 bases from J, the junction contained 9 bases not matched to a gene. This CDR3 region has 15 residues. The CDR3 sequence: CASSSSGTREDTQYF. The CDR3 bases are TGTGCCAGCAGCTCTAGCGGAACTCGGGAAGATACGCAGTATTTT.

The chain recombines TRBV19 with TRBJ1-2; 9 bases line up with TRBD1. The CDR3 sequence is 14 residues long. Trimming at V came to 3 bases and at J to 4 bases, leaving 3 bases not matched to a gene. Germline assignment: CDR1 LNHDA and CDR2 SQIVND (reference sequence). The CDR3 loop is CASSIGQGFYGYTF. CDR3 in DNA: TGTGCCAGTAGTATCGGACAGGGGTTCTATGGCTACACCTTC.

The chain uses TRBV7-9 and TRBJ2-7, with TRBD2 matching 7 bases. Germline V lookup: CDR1 SEHNR, CDR2 FQNEAQ (reference sequence). The CDR3 extends over 14 amino acids. V lost 6 bases and J lost 4; bases outside the gene matches: 9. This CDR3 is CASSFAGDRYEQYF. CDR3 nucleotide sequence: TGTGCCAGCAGTTTTGCGGGGGACCGGTACGAGCAGTACTTC.

The gene calls are TRBV18 and TRBJ2-1; maybe TRBD2 (5 bases). From germline, CDR1 is KGHSH and CDR2 LQKENI. V was cut by 3 bases and J by 4 bases, with 13 bases left in between. The CDR3 length is 15 residues. As DNA, the CDR3 is TGTGCCAGCTCACCGGGCCTAGCAGATTACAATGAGCAGTTCTTC. Translation gives CASSPGLADYNEQFF.

The chain uses TRBV7-3 and TRBJ2-1; D could derive from TRBD1 or TRBD2 (6 bases each). Germline values: CDR1 SGHTA, CDR2 FQGTGA. CDR3 length: 18 residues. Between the trimmed V and J ends, which lost 3 bases and 5 bases, there was a span of 23 bases. The CDR3 region is CASSLGARPGAWNNEQFF. CDR3 nucleotide sequence: TGTGCCAGCAGCTTGGGGGCGCGGCCGGGAGCTTGGAACAATGAGCAGTTCTTC.

The CDR3 sequence is CAWSVRRGGNTIYF. CDR3 nucleotides: TGTGCCTGGAGTGTACGTAGAGGGGGAAACACCATATATTTT. The chain carries TRBV30 and TRBJ1-3; the D is unclear. Trimming stripped 0 bases from V and 4 bases from J, with 10 bases between. The CDR3 contains 14 residues. Germline CDR1 and CDR2: GTSNPN and SVGIG (reference sequence).

This clone came up once. The chain joins TRBV7-9 to TRBJ2-7; 12 nucleotides match TRBD1. After removal of 5 bases from V and 5 bases from J, the junction contained 7 bases not matched to a gene. The CDR3 covers 15 residues. Germline CDR1 is SEHNR and CDR2 is FQNEAQ (reference sequence). The DNA of the CDR3 is TGTGCCAGCAGCGTAACCGGGACAGGGGGCGACGAGCAGTACTTC. The encoded protein is CASSVTGTGGDEQYF.

The genes are TRBV5-4 and TRBJ1-1; D ambiguous. The germline V gene has CDR1 SGHNT and CDR2 YYREEE (reference sequence). This CDR3 comprises 14 residues. V gave up 1 base and J gave up 3 bases, with 10 bases separating them. The CDR3 DNA reads TGTGCCAGCAGCTTGCGGGTCCAAGACACTGAAGCTTTCTTT. It specifies CASSLRVQDTEAFF.

This sequence joins TRBV5-1 and TRBJ2-1; 11 nucleotides line up with TRBD2. With 0 bases clipped from V and 7 bases from J, the junction kept 3 bases outside the gene matches. The length of the CDR3 is 15 residues. Germline loops: CDR1 SGHRS, CDR2 YFSETQ. CDR3 sequence reads: CASSLALAGVNEQFF. DNA of the CDR3: TGCGCCAGCAGCTTGGCACTAGCGGGAGTGAATGAGCAGTTCTTC.

The rearrangement joins TRBV2 to TRBJ1-1; D might be TRBD1 (5 bases). The CDR3 is 16 residues long. The V end was cut by 6 bases, the J end by 0 bases, with 17 bases between. CDR1 and CDR2 from the germline V gene are SNHLY and FYNNEI. CDR3 sequence: CASREGSPRMNTEAFF. CDR3 sequence (DNA): TGTGCCAGCAGAGAGGGGTCGCCCCGCATGAACACTGAAGCTTTCTTT.

The rearrangement links TRBV30 to TRBJ2-1; D gene uncertain. CDR1 is GTSNPN, CDR2 SVGIG, per germline (reference sequence). The CDR3 covers 13 residues. V lost 2 bases, J lost 2 bases, and 7 bases lay in between. The CDR3 DNA sequence: TGTGCCTGGAGTCCAGGTACCTACAATGAGCAGTTCTTC. Protein product: CAWSPGTYNEQFF.

This chain links TRBV24-1 with TRBJ1-5, with D possibly matching TRBD1 (5 bases). The length of the CDR3 is 16 residues. Germline lookup yields CDR1 KGHDR and CDR2 SFDVKD. Trimming cost V 8 bases and J 0 bases, with 16 bases left between them. The CDR3 DNA reads TGTGCCACCATCCGGAGCAGGGCTTATAGCAATCAGCCCCAGCATTTT. Protein: CATIRSRAYSNQPQHF.

The gene calls are TRBV27 and TRBJ2-7, with TRBD2 matching over 11 bases. V shed 3 bases, J shed 1 base, and the junction held 11 bases outside the gene matches. CDR3 length equals 18 residues. Germline values: CDR1 MNHEY, CDR2 SMNVEV (reference sequence). CDR3 amino acids: CASSLRASSGRWSYEQYF. CDR3 bases: TGTGCCAGCAGTTTGCGGGCTTCTAGCGGGAGGTGGTCCTACGAGCAGTACTTC.

This chain links TRBV30 with TRBJ1-5, with a weak D call TRBD1 (5 bases). Germline V CDR1 and CDR2: GTSNPN, SVGIG (reference sequence). This CDR3 has 13 residues. The germline V and J ends were trimmed by 1 base and 6 bases, with 10 bases remaining between them. The CDR3 DNA is TGTGCCTGGAGTGGACAGATCGGTCAGCCCCAGCATTTT. It yields the protein CAWSGQIGQPQHF.

The gene calls are TRBV5-1 and TRBJ1-1; a possible D gene is TRBD1 (5 bases). CDR1 SGHRS and CDR2 YFSETQ come from the germline V gene. V lost 4 bases and J 2 bases, leaving 21 bases between the germline ends. CDR3 size: 17 residues. The CDR3 loop is CASSLHPRGAANTEAFF. The CDR3 DNA follows: TGCGCCAGCAGCCTCCACCCACGTGGGGCAGCCAACACTGAAGCTTTCTTT.

This chain joins TRBV19 and TRBJ2-1, with D possibly matching TRBD1 (5 bases). This CDR3 contains 19 residues. Germline CDR1 and CDR2: LNHDA and SQIVND (reference sequence). V lost 4 bases, J lost 0 bases, and 22 bases lay in between. This CDR3 reads CASSSRVVGRGVSYNEQFF. The CDR3 DNA reads TGTGCCAGTAGTAGCCGGGTTGTGGGAAGGGGCGTCTCCTACAATGAGCAGTTCTTC.

The rearrangement links TRBV18 to TRBJ2-5, with D perhaps given as TRBD1 or TRBD2 (6 bases each). The CDR3 length is 12 residues. V shed 2 bases and J shed 10 bases, with 11 bases lying between them. From germline, CDR1 is KGHSH and CDR2 LQKENI. In nucleotides, the CDR3 is TGTGCCAGCTCACCAGAGGGGGGAATCCAGTACTTC. As protein: CASSPEGGIQYF. The whole variable domain, remainder taken from reference TRBV18 and TRBJ2-5, is NAGVMQNPRHLVRRRGQEARLRCSPMKGHSHVYWYRQLPEEGLKFMVYLQKENIIDESGMPKERFSAEFPKEGPSILRIQQVVRGDSAAYFCASSPEGGIQYFGPGTRLLVL.

The chain recombines TRBV2 with TRBJ2-3; 10 positions agree with TRBD2. CDR3 size: 15 residues. The trim removed 4 bases at V and 2 bases at J, leaving 3 bases unmatched. Germline CDR1 reads SNHLY; CDR2 reads FYNNEI. This CDR3 is CASSVAGGSTDTQYF. CDR3 coding DNA: TGTGCCAGCAGTGTAGCGGGAGGTTCCACAGATACGCAGTATTTT.

CDR3 loop: CATSDPGQRGPAFF. In DNA form, the CDR3 reads TGTGCCACCAGTGATCCGGGACAGAGGGGTCCAGCTTTCTTT. This sequence joins TRBV24-1 and TRBJ1-1, with 7 bases matching TRBD1. CDR1 KGHDR and CDR2 SFDVKD come from the germline V gene. The length of the CDR3 is 14 residues. The J segment lost 10 bases and the V segment lost 3 bases, leaving 10 bases of the junction unmatched.

This chain links TRBV7-8 with TRBJ1-2; D remains ambiguous. The germline CDR1 and CDR2 sequences are SGHVS and FQNEAQ. The ends were cut back, 1 base at V and 1 base at J, with 13 bases in the middle. The CDR3 length is 16 residues. Here the CDR3 reads CASSLESRQINYGYTF. Here the CDR3 DNA reads TGTGCCAGCAGCTTAGAATCCCGGCAGATTAACTATGGCTACACCTTC.

The chain recombines TRBV5-4 with TRBJ2-3; D is possibly TRBD1 or TRBD2 (5 bases each). The CDR3 sequence is 17 residues long. V was shortened by 3 bases and J by 5 bases, with 22 bases between the two germline ends. CDR1 is SGHNT and CDR2 is YYREEE in the germline V gene (reference sequence). CDR3 nucleotides: TGTGCCAGCAGCTCGGGGACCAGCCCCGTTCATCTAGATACGCAGTATTTT. As protein: CASSSGTSPVHLDTQYF.

The genes are TRBV19 and TRBJ1-1, with 8 bases aligning to TRBD1. Unmatched junction bases numbered 11, after V lost 5 bases and J lost 6 bases. The CDR3 runs 15 residues. Germline lookup yields CDR1 LNHDA and CDR2 SQIVND (reference sequence). The CDR3 region is CASSAGQGWISEAFF. The CDR3 DNA follows: TGTGCCAGTAGTGCCGGACAGGGTTGGATCTCTGAAGCTTTCTTT.

For the CDR3, the DNA is TGTGCCAGCGTCACGCCGGGACAGGGCGGTAATTCACCCCTCCACTTT. It codes for CASVTPGQGGNSPLHF. The chain has TRBV2 and TRBJ1-6, with 9 bases that match TRBD1. Per germline, CDR1 SNHLY and CDR2 FYNNEI. V shed 8 bases and J 6 bases; nucleotides not matched to a gene: 11. The CDR3 covers 16 residues.

This rearrangement joins TRBV20-1 to TRBJ1-2; D gene unclear. Germline V gene sequence: CDR1 DFQATT, CDR2 SNEGSKA (reference sequence). Trimming cost V 3 bases and J 8 bases, with 13 bases left between them. This CDR3 is built from 12 residues. The CDR3 loop is CSASDPGPGYTF. The CDR3 DNA is TGCAGTGCTAGTGACCCTGGCCCGGGCTACACCTTC.

This clone showed up just once. The chain has TRBV4-1 and TRBJ2-7, with 8 positions matching TRBD1. Germline V gene sequence: CDR1 MGHRA, CDR2 YSYEKL. Trimming cost V 4 bases and J 2 bases; bases outside gene matches: 7. The CDR3 consists of 15 residues. This CDR3 reads CASSRYRGKTYEQYF. CDR3 nucleotide sequence: TGCGCCAGCAGCCGTTACAGGGGGAAAACCTACGAGCAGTACTTC.

This clone appeared a few times. The V and J genes are TRBV5-1 and TRBJ2-7; D possibly corresponds to TRBD2 (5 bases). The CDR3 loop spans 12 amino acids. Per the germline V gene, CDR1 is SGHRS and CDR2 is YFSETQ. Trimming stripped 1 base from V and 4 bases from J, with 6 bases between. CDR3 protein: CASSLSGYEQYF. CDR3 DNA: TGCGCCAGCAGCTTGTCGGGATACGAGCAGTACTTC.

The rearrangement links TRBV6-5 to TRBJ1-5; no clear D. There are 13 residues in the CDR3. From germline, CDR1 is MNHEY and CDR2 SVGAGI. Trimming left V 5 bases short and J 6 bases short, with 11 bases between. CDR3 residues: CASSPSTGQPQHF. CDR3 DNA: TGTGCCAGCAGTCCCTCGACGGGTCAGCCCCAGCATTTT.

The rearrangement uses TRBV28 and TRBJ2-3; the D is unclear. V was pared by 5 bases and J by 2 bases, with 14 bases between. The CDR3 is 15 amino acids. The germline CDR1 and CDR2 sequences are MDHEN and SYDVKM. CDR3 DNA sequence: TGTGCCAGCAGTGGATCTATGGGCCCCACAGATACGCAGTATTTT. The encoded protein is CASSGSMGPTDTQYF.

The CDR3 DNA reads as TGTGCCTGCCAAGGGAGGGGTGGAGATGAGCAGTTCTTC. Amino acids: CACQGRGGDEQFF. V and J are TRBV30 and TRBJ2-1; 7 nucleotides match TRBD2. CDR1 is GTSNPN and CDR2 is SVGIG in the germline V gene (reference sequence). The CDR3 is 13 amino acids. J lost 8 bases, V lost 6 bases, and 10 bases had no gene match.

This clone was seen a single time. This chain uses TRBV2 with TRBJ2-5; D gene unclear. V was pared by 3 bases and J by 4 bases, with 3 bases between. The length of the CDR3 is 11 residues. Germline values: CDR1 SNHLY, CDR2 FYNNEI. CDR3 DNA sequence: TGTGCCAGCAGTGAGACAGAGACCCAGTACTTC. This encodes CASSETETQYF.

V and J are TRBV6-6 and TRBJ1-5; D is unresolved. Germline V gene data show CDR1 as MNHNY and CDR2 as SVGAGI (reference sequence). Between the trimmed V and J ends, which lost 0 bases and 3 bases, there was a span of 9 bases. The length of the CDR3 is 15 residues. Here the CDR3 reads CASSYSMQPNQPQHF. In nucleotides, the CDR3 is TGTGCCAGCAGTTACTCGATGCAGCCCAATCAGCCCCAGCATTTT.

The chain uses TRBV5-1 and TRBJ1-1, with D possibly TRBD1 on 5 matching bases. Germline V gene data show CDR1 as SGHRS and CDR2 as YFSETQ. This CDR3 has 14 residues. The V and J ends lost 0 bases and 4 bases respectively, with 10 bases between them. CDR3 DNA: TGCGCCAGCAGCTTGGCGCAGGGAGGCACTGAAGCTTTCTTT. This sequence encodes CASSLAQGGTEAFF.